The 5 T cell receptor beta chains below come from one sample, sequenced in a study of T-cell reconstitution after alpha-beta-depleted transplantation in children. It was with unique molecular identifiers that the TCRbeta library was prepared. TCRdb fed the PCR reads into MiXCR, producing one record per CDR3 protein. The sample holds about 220,000 distinct CDR3 sequences, approximately 17% seen once. The source material was PBMCs, mostly from graft donor cells, sampled 360 days after TCRalphabeta/CD19-depleted stem cell transplant. The receptors come from a male patient aged 2 to 10 who had a stem cell transplant for acute lymphoblastic leukemia, so the T cells may come from the graft donor.

The V gene is TRBV6-2 or TRBV6-3, the J gene TRBJ2-3; 8 positions match TRBD2. Germline lookup yields CDR1 MNHEY and CDR2 SVGEGT. The CDR3 sequence is 16 residues long. Unmatched junction bases numbered 18, after V lost 10 bases and J lost 6 bases. This chain's CDR3 is CAIREAGAGALDTQYF. DNA of the CDR3: TGTGCCATCCGGGAGGCGGGAGCGGGGGCCCTGGATACGCAGTATTTT.

This clonotype showed up just a few times. The V gene is TRBV2, the J gene TRBJ1-1, with a possible D match to TRBD1 (6 bases). The CDR3 sequence is 13 residues long. V was cut by 5 bases and J by 4 bases, with 11 bases left in between. Germline V lookup: CDR1 SNHLY, CDR2 FYNNEI. CDR3 nucleotides: TGTGCCAGCAGTCGTACAGGGAGCACTGAAGCTTTCTTT. Its translation: CASSRTGSTEAFF. Together with reference TRBV2 and TRBJ1-1, the CDR3 gives the full variable domain: EPEVTQTPSHQVTQMGQEVILRCVPISNHLYFYWYRQILGQKVEFLVSFYNNEISEKSEIFDDQFSVERPDGSNFTLKIRSTKLEDSAMYFCASSRTGSTEAFFGQGTRLTVV.

This rearrangement joins TRBV6-1 to TRBJ1-1; D is unresolved. With 0 bases removed from V and 3 bases from J, the gap between germline ends came to 17 bases. Germline V gene data show CDR1 as MNHNS and CDR2 as SASEGT. The CDR3 loop spans 17 amino acids. The CDR3 is CASSEAFYWARDTEAFF. The CDR3 DNA reads as TGTGCCAGCAGTGAAGCGTTTTATTGGGCACGGGACACTGAAGCTTTCTTT.

Comments on this clonotype: A much larger clone is a single base away; this may be a read error. The CDR3 carries no conserved terminal phenylalanine or tryptophan, so it likely arises from a read error. The rearrangement joins TRBV7-9 to TRBJ1-2, with D possibly matching TRBD1 (5 bases). This CDR3 has 15 residues. V was clipped by 2 bases and J by 3 bases, with 13 bases between them. The germline CDR1 and CDR2 sequences are SEHNR and FQNEAQ (reference sequence). The CDR3 DNA follows: TGTGCCAGCAGCTTAACAGAGGGGCGGCACTATGGCTACACCTAC. Translating gives CASSLTEGRHYGYTY.

This sequence joins TRBV15 and TRBJ2-5; either TRBD1 or TRBD2 may fit D (6 bases each). Trimming took 2 bases from V and 5 from J, leaving 15 bases between them. This CDR3 has 15 amino acids. CDR1 is LNHNV and CDR2 is YYDKDF in the germline V gene (reference sequence). CDR3 bases: TGTGCCACCAGCAGATTGGGGGGCGCGGACGAGACCCAGTACTTC. Translating gives CATSRLGGADETQYF.